The T cell receptor (beta chain) under discussion was sequenced for a study of control samples from healthy donors and cancer patients. The CDR3 totals 15 residues. Germline-derived CDR1 and CDR2 are SEHNR and FQNEAQ (reference sequence). V gave up 1 base and J gave up 4 bases, with 14 bases separating them. Data came from immunoSEQ multiplex PCR; TCRdb stores just in-frame clones and leaves some out. The table has about 140,000 clones, roughly nine tenths seen once. The TCR was taken from a woman aged 30 to 39 in good health. Input material: blood. The rearrangement uses TRBV7-9 and TRBJ2-7; perhaps TRBD2 as D (6 bases). The CDR3 here is CASSLVYGGGYEQYF. CDR3 sequence (DNA): TGTGCCAGCAGCTTAGTGTACGGGGGTGGTTACGAGCAGTACTTC.